Reported below is one TCR beta chain. The antigen is not known. Treatment described: oral pan-JAK inhibitor, 5-10 mg twice daily. Samples from alopecia areata patients were lesional scalp punch biopsies and peripheral blood. These data belong to a study of CD8+ T cells in alopecia areata. Study-wide points: The link between baseline CD8+ expansion and response remains uncertain with one nonresponder. Tofacitinib delivered significant drops in scalp clonality and in expanded CD8+ clones among the top 100. There were also resident alphabeta T cells of normal skin sequenced in scalp samples.

CDR3 length equals 14 residues. CDR1 SGHVS and CDR2 FQNEAQ come from the germline V gene. Trimming removed 3 bases at V and 4 bases at J, with 11 bases between. Extraction and reverse transcription of RNA yielded cDNA as the sequencing template. Some clones are missing from TCRdb's copy, which holds only in-frame ones; the method was immunoSEQ multiplex PCR. The repertoire includes 150,000 to 200,000 clones, approximately 65% of them detected once, and roughly 0.85% sits in the top ten. The J gene is TRBJ2-3, the V gene TRBV7-8; D remains ambiguous. The clonotype was recovered from a human donor with alopecia areata. The specimen was CD4+ T cells sorted from blood, collected at week 4, from a patient treated with tofacitinib. This CDR3 is CASSFNPHPDTQYF. The CDR3 region has the DNA TGTGCCAGCAGCTTTAACCCCCACCCAGATACGCAGTATTTT.